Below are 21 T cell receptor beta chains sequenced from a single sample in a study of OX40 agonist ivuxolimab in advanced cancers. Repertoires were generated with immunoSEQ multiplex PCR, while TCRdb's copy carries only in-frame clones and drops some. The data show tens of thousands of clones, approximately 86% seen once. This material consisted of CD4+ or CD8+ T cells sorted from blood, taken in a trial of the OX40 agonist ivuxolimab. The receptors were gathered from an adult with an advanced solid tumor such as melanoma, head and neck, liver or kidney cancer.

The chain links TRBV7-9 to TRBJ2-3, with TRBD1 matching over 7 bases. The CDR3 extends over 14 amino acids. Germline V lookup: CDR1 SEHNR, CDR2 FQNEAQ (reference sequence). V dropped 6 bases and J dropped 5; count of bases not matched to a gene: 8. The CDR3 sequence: CASSLTGAGDTQYF. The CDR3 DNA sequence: TGTGCCAGCAGTCTAACAGGGGCGGGAGATACGCAGTATTTT.

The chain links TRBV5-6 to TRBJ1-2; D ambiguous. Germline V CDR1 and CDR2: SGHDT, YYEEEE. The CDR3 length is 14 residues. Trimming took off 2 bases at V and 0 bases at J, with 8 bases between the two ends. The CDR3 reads CASSFLDTNYGYTF. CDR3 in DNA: TGTGCCAGCAGCTTCCTAGATACTAACTATGGCTACACCTTC.

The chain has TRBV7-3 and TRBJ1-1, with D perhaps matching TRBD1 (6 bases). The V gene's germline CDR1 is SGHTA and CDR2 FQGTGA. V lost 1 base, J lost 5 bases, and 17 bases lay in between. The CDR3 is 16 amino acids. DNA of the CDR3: TGTGCCAGCAGCTTAAGGGGCACAGGGAGTCGGACTGAAGCTTTCTTT. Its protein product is CASSLRGTGSRTEAFF.

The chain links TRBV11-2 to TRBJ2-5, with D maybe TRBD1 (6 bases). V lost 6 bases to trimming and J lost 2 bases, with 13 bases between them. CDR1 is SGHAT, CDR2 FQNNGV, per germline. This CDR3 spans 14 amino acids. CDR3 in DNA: TGTGCCAGCAGAGGGGACACGTCACAAGAGACCCAGTACTTC. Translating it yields CASRGDTSQETQYF.

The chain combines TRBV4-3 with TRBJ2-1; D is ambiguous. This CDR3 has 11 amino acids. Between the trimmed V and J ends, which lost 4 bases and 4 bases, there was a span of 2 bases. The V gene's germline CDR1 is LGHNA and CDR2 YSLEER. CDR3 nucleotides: TGCGCCAGCAGCCTTTACAATGAGCAGTTCTTC. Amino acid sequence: CASSLYNEQFF.

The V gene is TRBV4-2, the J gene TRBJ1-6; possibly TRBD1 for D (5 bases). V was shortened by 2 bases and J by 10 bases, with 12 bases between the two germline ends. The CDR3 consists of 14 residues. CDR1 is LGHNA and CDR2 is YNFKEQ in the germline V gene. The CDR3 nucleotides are TGTGCCAGCAGCCAACGGAGGGGAAGGTCACCCCTCCACTTT. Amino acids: CASSQRRGRSPLHF.

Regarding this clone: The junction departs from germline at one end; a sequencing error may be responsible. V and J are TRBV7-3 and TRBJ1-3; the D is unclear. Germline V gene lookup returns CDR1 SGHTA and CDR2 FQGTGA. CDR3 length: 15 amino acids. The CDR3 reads CASSLGGSSGDTIYF. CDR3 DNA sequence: TGTGCCAGCAGCTTAGGCGGCAGCTCTGGAGACACCATATATTTT.

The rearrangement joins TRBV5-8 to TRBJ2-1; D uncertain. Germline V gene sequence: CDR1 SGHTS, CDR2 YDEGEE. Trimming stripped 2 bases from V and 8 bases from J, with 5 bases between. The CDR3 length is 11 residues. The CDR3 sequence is CASSFPYEQFF. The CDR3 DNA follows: TGTGCCAGCAGCTTCCCCTATGAGCAGTTCTTC.

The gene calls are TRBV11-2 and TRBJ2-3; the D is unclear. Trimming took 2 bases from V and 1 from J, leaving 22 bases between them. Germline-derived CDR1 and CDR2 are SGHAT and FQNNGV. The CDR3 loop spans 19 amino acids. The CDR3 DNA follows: TGTGCCAGCAGCTTACCGCCCCGGCAGAAGGATGGGGGCACAGATACGCAGTATTTT. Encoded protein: CASSLPPRQKDGGTDTQYF.

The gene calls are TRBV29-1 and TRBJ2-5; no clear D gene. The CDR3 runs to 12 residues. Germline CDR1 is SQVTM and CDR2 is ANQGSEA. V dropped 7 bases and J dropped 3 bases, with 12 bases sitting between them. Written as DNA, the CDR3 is TGCAGCGCTCTTGGCGACGAAGAGACCCAGTACTTC. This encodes CSALGDEETQYF.

For the CDR3, the DNA is TGTGCCAGCAAGGGACAGAACAATGAGCAGTTCTTC. Translating gives CASKGQNNEQFF. V and J are TRBV2 and TRBJ2-1; 7 bases match TRBD1. The CDR3 has 12 residues. Trimming at V came to 7 bases and at J to 5 bases, leaving 2 bases not matched to a gene. The V gene's germline CDR1 is SNHLY and CDR2 FYNNEI.

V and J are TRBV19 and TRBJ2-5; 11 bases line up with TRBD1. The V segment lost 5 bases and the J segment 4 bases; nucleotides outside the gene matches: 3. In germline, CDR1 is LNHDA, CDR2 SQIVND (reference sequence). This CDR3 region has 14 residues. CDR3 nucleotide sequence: TGTGCCAGTAGTGGGGGGACAGGGGGAGAGACCCAGTACTTC. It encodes CASSGGTGGETQYF.

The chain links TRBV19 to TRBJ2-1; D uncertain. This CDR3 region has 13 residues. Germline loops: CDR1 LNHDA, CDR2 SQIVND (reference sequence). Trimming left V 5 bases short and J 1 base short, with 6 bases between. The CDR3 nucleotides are TGTGCCAGTAGTCCCCGGTCCTACAATGAGCAGTTCTTC. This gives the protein CASSPRSYNEQFF.

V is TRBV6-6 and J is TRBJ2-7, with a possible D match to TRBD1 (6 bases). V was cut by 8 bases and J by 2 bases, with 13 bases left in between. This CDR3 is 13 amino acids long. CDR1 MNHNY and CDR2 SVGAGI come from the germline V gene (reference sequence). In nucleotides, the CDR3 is TGTGCCAGCGGGGGCAGAGTGACCTACGAGCAGTACTTC. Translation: CASGGRVTYEQYF.

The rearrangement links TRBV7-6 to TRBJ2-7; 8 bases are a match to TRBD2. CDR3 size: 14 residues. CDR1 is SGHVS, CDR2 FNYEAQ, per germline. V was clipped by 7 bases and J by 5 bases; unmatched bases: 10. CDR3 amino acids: CASTPGGGLDEQYF. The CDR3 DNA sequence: TGTGCCAGCACCCCAGGAGGGGGACTAGACGAGCAGTACTTC. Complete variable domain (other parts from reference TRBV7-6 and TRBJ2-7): GAGVSQSPRYKVTKRGQDVALRCDPISGHVSLYWYRQALGQGPEFLTYFNYEAQQDKSGLPNDRFSAERPEGSISTLTIQRTEQRDSAMYRCASTPGGGLDEQYFGPGTRLTVT.

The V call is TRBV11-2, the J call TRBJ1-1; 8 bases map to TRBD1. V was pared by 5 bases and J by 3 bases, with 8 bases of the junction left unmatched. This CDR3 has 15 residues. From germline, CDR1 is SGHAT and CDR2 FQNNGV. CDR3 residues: CASSGDRGRYTEAFF. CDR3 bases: TGTGCCAGCAGCGGAGACAGGGGTCGGTACACTGAAGCTTTCTTT.

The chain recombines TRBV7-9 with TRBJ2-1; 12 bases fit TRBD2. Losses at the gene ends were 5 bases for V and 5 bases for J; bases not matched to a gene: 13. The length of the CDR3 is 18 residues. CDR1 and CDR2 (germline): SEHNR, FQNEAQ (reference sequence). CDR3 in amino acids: CASSRLIWTSGVNNEQFF. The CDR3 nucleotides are TGTGCCAGCAGCCGCTTAATATGGACTAGCGGGGTTAACAATGAGCAGTTCTTC.

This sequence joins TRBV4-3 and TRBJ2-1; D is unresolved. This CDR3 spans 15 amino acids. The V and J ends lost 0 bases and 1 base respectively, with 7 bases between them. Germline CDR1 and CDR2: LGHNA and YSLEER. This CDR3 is CASSQERRSYNEQFF. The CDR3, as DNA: TGCGCCAGCAGCCAAGAACGCAGGTCCTACAATGAGCAGTTCTTC.

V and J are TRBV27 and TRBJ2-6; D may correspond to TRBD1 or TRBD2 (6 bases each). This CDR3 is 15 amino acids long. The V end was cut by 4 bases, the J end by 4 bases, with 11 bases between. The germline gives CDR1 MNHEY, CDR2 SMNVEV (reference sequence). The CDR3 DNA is TGTGCCAGCAGTTGGGGGGCGAAAGGGGCCAACGTCCTGACTTTC. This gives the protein CASSWGAKGANVLTF. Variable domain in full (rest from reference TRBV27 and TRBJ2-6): EAQVTQNPRYLITVTGKKLTVTCSQNMNHEYMSWYRQDPGLGLRQIYYSMNVEVTDKGDVPEGYKVSRKEKRNFPLILESPSPNQTSLYFCASSWGAKGANVLTFGAGSRLTVL.

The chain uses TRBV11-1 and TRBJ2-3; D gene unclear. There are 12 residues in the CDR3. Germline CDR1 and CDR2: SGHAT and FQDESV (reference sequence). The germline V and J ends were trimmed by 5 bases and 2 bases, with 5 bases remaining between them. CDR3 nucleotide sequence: TGTGCCAGCAGCCTCCCCACAGATACGCAGTATTTT. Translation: CASSLPTDTQYF. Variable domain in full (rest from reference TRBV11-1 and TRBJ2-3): EAEVAQSPRYKITEKSQAVAFWCDPISGHATLYWYRQILGQGPELLVQFQDESVVDDSQLPKDRFSAERLKGVDSTLKIQPAELGDSAMYLCASSLPTDTQYFGPGTRLTVL.

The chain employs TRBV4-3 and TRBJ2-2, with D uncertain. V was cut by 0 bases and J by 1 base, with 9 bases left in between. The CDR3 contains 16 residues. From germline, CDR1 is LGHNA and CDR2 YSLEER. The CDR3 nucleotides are TGCGCCAGCAGCCAAGAATGGCTTGAGAACACCGGGGAGCTGTTTTTT. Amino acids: CASSQEWLENTGELFF.